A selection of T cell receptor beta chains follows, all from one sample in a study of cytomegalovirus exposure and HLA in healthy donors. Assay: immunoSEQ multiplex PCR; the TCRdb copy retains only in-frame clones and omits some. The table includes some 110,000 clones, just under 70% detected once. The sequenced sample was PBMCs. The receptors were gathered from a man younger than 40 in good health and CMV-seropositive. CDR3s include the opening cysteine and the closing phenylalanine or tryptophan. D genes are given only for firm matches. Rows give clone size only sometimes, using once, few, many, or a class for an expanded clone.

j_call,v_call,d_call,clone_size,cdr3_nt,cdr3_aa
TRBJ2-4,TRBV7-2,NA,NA,TGTGCCAGCAGCTCAGCCTCAGTTCTAGCCAAAAACATTCAGTACTTC,CASSSASVLAKNIQYF
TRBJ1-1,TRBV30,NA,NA,TGTGCCTGGAGCGAACTCAGGGATTTTTTTGAAGCTTTCTTT,CAWSELRDFFEAFF
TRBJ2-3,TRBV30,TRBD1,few,TGTGCCTGGAGTCTCCAGGGGGATGGTACGCAGTATTTT,CAWSLQGDGTQYF
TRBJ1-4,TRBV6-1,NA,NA,TGTGCCAGCAGTCCACGGGGGGGCTTTGGTGAAAAACTGTTTTTT,CASSPRGGFGEKLFF
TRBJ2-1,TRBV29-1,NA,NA,TGCAGCGTTGAAAACTCTCGGCACAGGGCCGGCAATGAGCAGTTCTTC,CSVENSRHRAGNEQFF
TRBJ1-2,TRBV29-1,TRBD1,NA,TGCAGCGCCCCAGGACAGGGGAACTATGGCTACACCTTC,CSAPGQGNYGYTF
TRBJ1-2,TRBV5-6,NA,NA,TGTGCCAGCAGCTTGGAGAGGGCCTATGGCTACACCTTC,CASSLERAYGYTF
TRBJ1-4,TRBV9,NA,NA,TGTGCCAGCAGCGCGGGGGCAACTAATGAAAAACTGTTTTTT,CASSAGATNEKLFF
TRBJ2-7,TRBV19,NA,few,TGTGCCAGTATATCGGGGGCCTACGAGCAGTACTTC,CASISGAYEQYF
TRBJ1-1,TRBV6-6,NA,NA,TGTGCCAGCAGTTACTTCGGGGACACTGAAGCTTTCTTT,CASSYFGDTEAFF
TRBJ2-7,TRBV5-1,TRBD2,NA,TGCGCCAGCAGCCCCTCTGGGACTAGCGGGGGGCAAACCTACGAGCAGTACTTC,CASSPSGTSGGQTYEQYF
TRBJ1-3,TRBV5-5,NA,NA,TGTGCCAGCAGCTTCTATCTGGGGGCGTCAGGAAACACCATATATTTT,CASSFYLGASGNTIYF
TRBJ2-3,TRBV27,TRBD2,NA,TGTGCCAGCAGCCTCGGGACTAGATTACTGTATTTT,CASSLGTRLLYF
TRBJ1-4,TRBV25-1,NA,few,TGTGCCAGCAGAGGGTGGGGCGGGGAGGCTGAAAAACTGTTTTTT,CASRGWGGEAEKLFF
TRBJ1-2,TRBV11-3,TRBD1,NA,TGTGCCAGCAGCTTAGCCTACAGGGGGCTTCGTTATATATATGGCTACACCTTC,CASSLAYRGLRYIYGYTF
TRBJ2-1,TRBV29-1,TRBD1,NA,TGCAGCGTTGAACCGACAGGGGGCAATGAGCAGTTCTTC,CSVEPTGGNEQFF
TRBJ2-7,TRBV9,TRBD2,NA,TGTGCCAGCAGCCCCCGGGAGGGCGAGCAGTACTTC,CASSPREGEQYF
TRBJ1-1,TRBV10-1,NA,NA,TGCGCCAGCAGTCCTCGGACAAACACTGAAGCTTTCTTT,CASSPRTNTEAFF
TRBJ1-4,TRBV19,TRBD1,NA,TGTGCCAGTAGAACAGGGGCCCAGAGTGAAAAACTGTTTTTT,CASRTGAQSEKLFF
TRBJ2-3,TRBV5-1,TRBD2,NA,TGCGCCAGCAGCTTGGGACAGCAGGGACTAGCGGGAGGGTTAGCAGATACGCAGTATTTT,CASSLGQQGLAGGLADTQYF
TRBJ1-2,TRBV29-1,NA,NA,TGCAGCGCTGATCGGCGGGGCCGGAGTGGCTATGGCTACACCTTC,CSADRRGRSGYGYTF
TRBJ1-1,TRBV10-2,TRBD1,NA,TGCGCCAGCGGGACAGCTGAAGCTTTCTTT,CASGTAEAFF
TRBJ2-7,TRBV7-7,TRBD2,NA,TGTGCTAGCAGCCACGGGACTAGCGGGGACCACGAGCAGTACTTC,CASSHGTSGDHEQYF
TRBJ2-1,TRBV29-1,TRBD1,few,TGCAGCGTTGAAGGGACAGGGGTGACCTACAATGAGCAGTTCTTC,CSVEGTGVTYNEQFF
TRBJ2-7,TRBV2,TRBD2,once,TGTGCCAGCAGTGGGGAAGCGAGCGGGGGCCCCTACGAGCAGTACTTC,CASSGEASGGPYEQYF
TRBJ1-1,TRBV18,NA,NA,TGTGCCAGCTCACCTCATACAGACACTGAAGCTTTCTTT,CASSPHTDTEAFF
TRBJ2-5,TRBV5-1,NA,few,TGCGCCAGCAGCGGCGAGACCCAGTACTTC,CASSGETQYF
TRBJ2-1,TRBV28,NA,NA,TGTGCCAGCAGTGACCAGGGGCGGCTAAACAATGAGCAGTTCTTC,CASSDQGRLNNEQFF
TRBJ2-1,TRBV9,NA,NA,TGTGCCAGCAGCGTAGGTAAGGGGTCTGGGCAATACAATGAGCAGTTCTTC,CASSVGKGSGQYNEQFF
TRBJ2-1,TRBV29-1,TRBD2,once,TGCAGCGTTGAGTCCGGGGTAGCGGGAGGGTTATTCGATGAGCAGTTCTTC,CSVESGVAGGLFDEQFF
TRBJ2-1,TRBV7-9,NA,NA,TGTGCCAGCAGCCCCTCGCGGGGCCGGGATGAGCAGTTCTTC,CASSPSRGRDEQFF
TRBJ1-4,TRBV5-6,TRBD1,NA,TGTGCCAGCAGCTTCGGGACAGGGGACGAAAAACTGTTTTTT,CASSFGTGDEKLFF
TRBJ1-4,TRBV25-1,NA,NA,TGTGCCAGCAGGAAGACAGCAATTAATGAAAAACTGTTTTTT,CASRKTAINEKLFF
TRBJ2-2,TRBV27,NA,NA,TGTGCCAGCAGAAGCAGCGTAAACACCGGGGAGCTGTTTTTT,CASRSSVNTGELFF
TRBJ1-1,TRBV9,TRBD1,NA,TGTGCCAGCAGCCCTCGGACAGGGAACACTGAAGCTTTCTTT,CASSPRTGNTEAFF
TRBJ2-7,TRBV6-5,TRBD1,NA,TGTGCCAGCAAACGGGACAGGACCTACGAGCAGTACTTC,CASKRDRTYEQYF
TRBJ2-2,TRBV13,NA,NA,TGTGCCAGCAGCCTCCCCCTAGCTTCCGCCACCGGGGAGCTGTTTTTT,CASSLPLASATGELFF